This note documents a single T cell receptor (beta chain) sequence. This CDR3 is 13 amino acids long. V lost 4 bases, J lost 3 bases, and 6 bases lay in between. Germline V CDR1 and CDR2: MGHDK, SYGVNS. Only in-frame clones appear in the TCRdb table, and some are missing; sequencing was by immunoSEQ multiplex PCR. The table has about 130,000 clones, less than 85% seen once. This sample stems from a study of blood T cell repertoires in COVID-19. Study context: Sources were T cells, B-cell-depleted T cells, or PBMCs; the material itself was cDNA or gDNA.

This chain links TRBV25-1 with TRBJ1-4; D not certain. The sequenced sample was peripheral blood. The TCR sequence derives from an elderly woman with acute or convalescent COVID-19. CDR3 residues: CASSGASNEKLFF. CDR3 nucleotide sequence: TGTGCCAGCAGTGGGGCCTCTAATGAAAAACTGTTTTTT.